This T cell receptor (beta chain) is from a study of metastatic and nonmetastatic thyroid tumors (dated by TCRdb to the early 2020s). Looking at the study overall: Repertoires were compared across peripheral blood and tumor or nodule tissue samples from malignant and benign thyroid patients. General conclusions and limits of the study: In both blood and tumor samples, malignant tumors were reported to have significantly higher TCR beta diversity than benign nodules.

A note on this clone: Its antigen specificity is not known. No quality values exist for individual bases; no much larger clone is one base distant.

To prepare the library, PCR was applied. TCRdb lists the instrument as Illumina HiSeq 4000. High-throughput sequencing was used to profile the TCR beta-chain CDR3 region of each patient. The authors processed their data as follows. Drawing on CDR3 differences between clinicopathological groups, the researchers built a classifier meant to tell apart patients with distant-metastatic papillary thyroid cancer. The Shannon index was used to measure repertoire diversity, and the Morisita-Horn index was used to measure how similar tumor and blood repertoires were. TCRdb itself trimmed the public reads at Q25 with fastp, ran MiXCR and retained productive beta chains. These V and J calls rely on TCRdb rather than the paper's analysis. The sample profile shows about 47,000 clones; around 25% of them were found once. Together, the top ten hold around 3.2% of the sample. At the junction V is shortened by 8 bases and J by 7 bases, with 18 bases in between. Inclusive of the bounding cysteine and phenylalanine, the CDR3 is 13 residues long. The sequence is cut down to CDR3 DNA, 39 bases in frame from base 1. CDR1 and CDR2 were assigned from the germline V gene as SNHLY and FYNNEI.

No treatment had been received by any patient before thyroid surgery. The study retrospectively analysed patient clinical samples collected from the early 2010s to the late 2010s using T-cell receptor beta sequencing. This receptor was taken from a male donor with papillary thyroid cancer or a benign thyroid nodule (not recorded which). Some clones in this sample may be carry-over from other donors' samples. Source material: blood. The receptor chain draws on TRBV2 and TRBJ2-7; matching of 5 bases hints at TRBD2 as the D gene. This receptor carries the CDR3 CASRRADSGEQYF. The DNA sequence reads TGTGCCAGCCGACGGGCTGATTCGGGAGAGCAGTACTTC.